Listed here is a single T cell receptor beta chain. Its cognate antigen is unknown. This same CDR3 is encoded by further DNA sequences in the sample. This sample stems from a study of metastatic and nonmetastatic thyroid tumors. Study-wide context: The comparison covered peripheral blood and tumor or nodule tissue in malignant and benign thyroid patients.

Until they underwent thyroid surgery, no patient had received any treatment. This CDR3 has 14 residues. V lost 5 bases and J lost 5, with 16 bases in between. How the authors handled the data: In papillary thyroid cancer, a distant-metastasis classifier was built using CDR3 differences across clinicopathological groups. TCRdb called clones again from the PCR reads with MiXCR. The V and J calls here are based on TCRdb, not the publication. The table has fewer than 20,000 clones, around 23% seen once; the top ten hold 15%. Points from the study as a whole: A significant increase in TCR beta diversity was reportedly seen in malignant thyroid tumors relative to benign nodules, in blood and tumor.

The sequence was collected from a female donor with papillary thyroid cancer or a benign thyroid nodule (not recorded which). Some clones in this sample may be carry-over from other donors' samples. V is TRBV12-3 or TRBV12-4 and J is TRBJ2-7; D is unresolved. The sequencing sample was made of adjacent normal tissue. This chain's CDR3 is CASSTLGVGNEQYF. In DNA form, the CDR3 reads TGTGCCAGCAGTACCTTAGGAGTTGGGAACGAGCAGTACTTC.